Listed below are T cell receptor beta chains from one sample, sequenced in a study of blood T cells in healthy people across ages. One entry per CDR3 protein, called by TCRdb with MiXCR from the 5' RACE reads. This table has about 1.1 million distinct CDR3 sequences, around two fifths appearing once. The sequenced sample consisted of blood. Receptors were obtained from a man aged 18 to 30 in good health. CDR3s include the opening cysteine and the closing phenylalanine or tryptophan.

>TRBV7-9
CASSLRTRNTGELFF
>TRBV20-1
CSALPGQGATGELFF
>TRBV12-3/TRBV12-4
CASSLGFSDSPLHF
>TRBV9
CASSVDWPSTDTQYF
>TRBV7-2
CASSLQTGGFDEQFF
>TRBV12-3/TRBV12-4
CASSLGVGGLLYSNQPQHF
>TRBV9
CASSVGYADGELFF
>TRBV28
CASSLSGGIGYTF
>TRBV20-1
CSARRGDSSTDTQYF
>TRBV9
CASSDGDSTQETQYF
>TRBV19
CASEGSGNTIYF
>TRBV7-3
CASSLIAGISTDTQYF
>TRBV11-2
CASSFRVGSINEQFF
>TRBV6-5
CASSLLAQGYGYTF
>TRBV4-1
CASSQVYRGKDEQFF
>TRBV6-2/TRBV6-3
CASSLGQSLNSPLHF
>TRBV27
CASSLPGGNEQFF
>TRBV12-3/TRBV12-4
CASSLSPSTDTQYF
>TRBV3-1
CASSHPSGDEQYF
>TRBV29-1
CSVEDALSLAGGYNEQFF
>TRBV4-3
CASSQESGGRNIQYF
>TRBV19
CASSISINTEAFF
>TRBV7-3
CASSPNAASGVTDTQYF
>TRBV10-3
CAIKNVVSGNEQFF
>TRBV7-9
CASSPRGPDTQYF
>TRBV3-1
CASSQGAGSYNEQFF
>TRBV29-1
CSVEPGTGELFF
>TRBV7-9
CASSWDWVNEQFF
>TRBV6-5
CASRGQATYEQYF
>TRBV4-2
CASSQSLAGQSSYEQYF
>TRBV9
CASSVGTHNEQFF
>TRBV6-1
CASSEVGTGDTEAFF
>TRBV12-3/TRBV12-4
CASRIAVEETQYF
>TRBV7-9
CASSDGTVSTDTQYF
>TRBV27
CASSLGSGHYGYTF
>TRBV25-1
CATGGNTNEKLFF
>TRBV27
CASSLSKAVTNYGYTF
>TRBV5-1
CASSAGVASTNEKLFF
>TRBV5-5
CASSPRGGPDLNSPLHF
>TRBV5-1
CASSLGEACNEQYF
>TRBV7-2
CASRRTGNSKEIQYF
>TRBV7-9
CATQADSYGYTF
>TRBV10-3
CATRTGAPEKLFF
>TRBV4-1
CASSQFREAFF
>TRBV7-2
CASSSNVGRGETQYF